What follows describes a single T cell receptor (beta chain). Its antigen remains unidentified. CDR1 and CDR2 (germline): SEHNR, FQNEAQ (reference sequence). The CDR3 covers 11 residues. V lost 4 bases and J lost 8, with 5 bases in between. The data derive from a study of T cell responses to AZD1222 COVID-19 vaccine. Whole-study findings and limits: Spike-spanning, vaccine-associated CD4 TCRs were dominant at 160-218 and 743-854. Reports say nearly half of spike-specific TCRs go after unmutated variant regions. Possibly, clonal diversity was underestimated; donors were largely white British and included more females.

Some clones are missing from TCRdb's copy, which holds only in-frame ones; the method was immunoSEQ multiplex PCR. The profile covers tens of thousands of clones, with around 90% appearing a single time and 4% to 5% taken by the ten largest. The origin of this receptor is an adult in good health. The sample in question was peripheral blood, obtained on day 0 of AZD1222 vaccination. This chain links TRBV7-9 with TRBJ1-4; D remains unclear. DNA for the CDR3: TGTGCCAGCAGCTGGACGGAAAAACTGTTTTTT. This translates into CASSWTEKLFF.